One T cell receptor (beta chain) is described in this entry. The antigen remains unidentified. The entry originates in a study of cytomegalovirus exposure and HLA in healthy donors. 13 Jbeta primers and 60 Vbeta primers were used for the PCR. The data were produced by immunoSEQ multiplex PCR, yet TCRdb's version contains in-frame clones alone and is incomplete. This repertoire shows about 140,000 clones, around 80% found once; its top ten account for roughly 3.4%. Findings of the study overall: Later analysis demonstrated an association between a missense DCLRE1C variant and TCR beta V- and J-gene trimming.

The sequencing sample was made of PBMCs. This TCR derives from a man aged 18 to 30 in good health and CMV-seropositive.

DNA of the CDR3: TGTGCCAGCTCACCAGGGACAGATAGATACGAGCAGTACTTC. Protein product: CASSPGTDRYEQYF. The chain employs TRBV18 and TRBJ2-7; TRBD1 matches 7 bases. Trimming cost V 2 bases and J 4 bases; bases outside gene matches: 5. The CDR3 consists of 14 residues. CDR1 and CDR2 (germline): KGHSH, LQKENI.